This TCR beta chain was identified during a study of blood T cells in healthy people across ages. Points from the study as a whole: Strong correlation existed between TCR beta diversity and naive T cell percentage.

Using a J-beta primer mix together with a sample-barcoded 5' primer, a second PCR was run for roughly 7 to 11 cycles. TCRdb analysed the 5' RACE reads with MiXCR anew, one entry per CDR3 protein. The data contain about 760,000 distinct CDR3 sequences, around 25% of them singletons. The CDR3 consists of 11 residues. V lost 3 bases, J lost 6 bases, and 3 bases lay in between. Germline CDR1 and CDR2: LGHNT and FRNRAP. In regard to this clonotype: Antigen: not known.

The sample also formed part of further work on T cells of mothers and their children.

The clonotype comes from a boy between 10 and 17 years old in good health. V is TRBV12-5 and J is TRBJ2-1; D unclear. What was sequenced was blood. CDR3 coding DNA: TGTGCTAGTGGTTTCCGCAATGAGCAGTTCTTC. It encodes CASGFRNEQFF.